The 29 T cell receptor beta chains listed next were all sequenced from one sample in a study of cytomegalovirus exposure and HLA in healthy donors. Measured with immunoSEQ multiplex PCR; TCRdb has only the in-frame clones, and not every one. The table lists 150,000 to 180,000 clones, 86% of them singletons. What was sequenced was PBMCs. Receptors originate from a man younger than 35 in good health and CMV-seropositive.

This rearrangement joins TRBV2 to TRBJ2-3; D is perhaps TRBD2 (6 bases). CDR3 size: 15 residues. The V gene lost 5 bases and the J gene lost 6 bases, with 18 bases spanning the gap. Germline V CDR1 and CDR2: SNHLY, FYNNEI. This CDR3 is CASSPDYVSRDTQYF. The DNA for the CDR3 is TGTGCCAGCAGTCCGGACTATGTTTCGCGCGATACGCAGTATTTT.

This clone was recorded a few times. V is TRBV18 and J is TRBJ1-2; no clear D. The V and J ends lost 2 bases and 7 bases respectively, with 17 bases between them. The CDR3 consists of 15 residues. Germline lookup yields CDR1 KGHSH and CDR2 LQKENI. The CDR3 DNA is TGTGCCAGCTCACCATCAGGTCAGGCCCCTGGTGGCTACACCTTC. Protein product: CASSPSGQAPGGYTF.

V usage is TRBV27 and J usage is TRBJ1-2; D is perhaps TRBD1 (6 bases). CDR1 is MNHEY, CDR2 SMNVEV, per germline (reference sequence). V was shortened by 2 bases and J by 4 bases, with 11 bases between the two germline ends. The CDR3 contains 14 residues. Written as DNA, the CDR3 is TGTGCCAGCAGTTTAGACCGAGGGGGCTATGGCTACACCTTC. This translates into CASSLDRGGYGYTF.

The chain couples TRBV1 to TRBJ2-3; the table names TRBD2, a call not compared with the DNA. TRBV1 is marked as a pseudogene. The CDR3 consists of 17 residues. Here the CDR3 DNA reads TGCACCAGCCTCCTTGTACGCGGGGGGGCCGCCGCAGATACGCAGTATTTT. Translation: CTSLLVRGGAAADTQYF.

This clone was found once. The chain is built from TRBV5-1 and TRBJ1-3, with D hard to call. Germline V gene lookup returns CDR1 SGHRS and CDR2 YFSETQ. This CDR3 is 11 amino acids long. The ends were cut back, 0 bases at V and 9 bases at J, with 4 bases in the middle. The CDR3 here is CASSLGATIYF. The CDR3, as DNA: TGCGCCAGCAGCTTGGGGGCCACCATATATTTT.

V and J are TRBV19 and TRBJ2-4; D is perhaps TRBD2 (6 bases). CDR1 and CDR2 (germline): LNHDA, SQIVND (reference sequence). This CDR3 spans 14 amino acids. The V end was cut by 5 bases, the J end by 9 bases, with 17 bases between. The CDR3 nucleotides read TGTGCCAGTAGTCCGGGGACTCCCCTGGGCATTCAGTACTTC. Protein: CASSPGTPLGIQYF.

V gene TRBV4-3 combines with J gene TRBJ1-5; 8 positions match TRBD1. V was pared by 2 bases and J by 7 bases, with 4 bases of the junction left unmatched. Germline-derived CDR1 and CDR2 are LGHNA and YSLEER. There are 14 residues in the CDR3. The CDR3, as DNA: TGCGCCAGCAGCCAATCAGGGGGCCACCAGCCCCAGCATTTT. Its translation: CASSQSGGHQPQHF.

The chain has TRBV6-1 and TRBJ2-2; 8 bases align to TRBD1. Losses at the gene ends were 2 bases for V and 5 bases for J; bases not matched to a gene: 4. Germline-derived CDR1 and CDR2 are MNHNS and SASEGT. The CDR3 is made up of 15 amino acids. CDR3 coding DNA: TGTGCCAGCAGTGAATGGACAGGGCGGACCGGGGAGCTGTTTTTT. As protein: CASSEWTGRTGELFF.

The chain joins TRBV5-1 to TRBJ1-4; D uncertain. The CDR3 sequence is 14 residues long. The V end was cut by 4 bases, the J end by 8 bases, with 15 bases between. Germline-derived CDR1 and CDR2 are SGHRS and YFSETQ. In DNA form, the CDR3 reads TGCGCCAGCAGCCCAATCCGGGGAGACGAAAAACTGTTTTTT. It codes for CASSPIRGDEKLFF.

This clone was seen ten or more times. CDR3 bases: TGTGCCAGTAGTATCCAAGGCGGGGAGCCCGGGGAGCTGTTTTTT. Translated: CASSIQGGEPGELFF. The J gene is TRBJ2-2, the V gene TRBV19; D may be TRBD2 (6 bases). In germline, CDR1 is LNHDA, CDR2 SQIVND (reference sequence). V was pared by 3 bases and J by 6 bases, with 14 bases between. CDR3 length equals 15 residues.

The chain uses TRBV6-5 and TRBJ2-7, with 8 bases that match TRBD1. With 7 bases clipped from V and 8 bases from J, the junction kept 13 bases outside the gene matches. The germline V gene has CDR1 MNHEY and CDR2 SVGAGI. The CDR3 covers 14 residues. The CDR3 protein is CASTSGQGARKQYF. The CDR3 DNA reads TGTGCCAGCACCTCCGGGCAGGGGGCGAGAAAGCAGTACTTC.

This rearrangement joins TRBV7-2 to TRBJ2-7; TRBD1 agrees at 9 bases. Per germline, CDR1 SGHTA and CDR2 FQGNSA. V shed 5 bases and J 6 bases; nucleotides not matched to a gene: 14. The CDR3 runs to 16 residues. This CDR3 is CASSPVPQGAKGEQYF. DNA for the CDR3: TGTGCCAGCAGCCCGGTACCACAGGGGGCGAAGGGCGAGCAGTACTTC.

The chain couples TRBV5-6 to TRBJ1-5, with 11 nucleotides matching TRBD1. Per germline, CDR1 SGHDT and CDR2 YYEEEE. This CDR3 is 18 amino acids long. With 4 bases clipped from V and 0 bases from J, the junction kept 9 bases outside the gene matches. Written as DNA, the CDR3 is TGTGCCAGCAGCAGGACAGGGGGCCTAACGTTTAGCAATCAGCCCCAGCATTTT. Protein product: CASSRTGGLTFSNQPQHF. Using reference TRBV5-6 and TRBJ1-5 for the parts outside the CDR3, the full variable domain is DAGVTQSPTHLIKTRGQQVTLRCSPKSGHDTVSWYQQALGQGPQFIFQYYEEEERQRGNFPDRFSGHQFPNYSSELNVNALLLGDSALYLCASSRTGGLTFSNQPQHFGDGTRLSIL.

V usage is TRBV19 and J usage is TRBJ2-7; 8 positions match TRBD1. CDR3 length: 16 residues. The germline V gene has CDR1 LNHDA and CDR2 SQIVND (reference sequence). V shed 3 bases, J shed 2 bases, and the junction held 9 bases outside the gene matches. The CDR3 loop reads CASSITGTGMAYEQYF. In DNA form, the CDR3 reads TGTGCCAGTAGTATCACCGGGACAGGAATGGCCTACGAGCAGTACTTC.

The rearrangement uses TRBV5-1 and TRBJ1-5; TRBD1 agrees at 10 bases. Per the germline V gene, CDR1 is SGHRS and CDR2 is YFSETQ. The CDR3 runs 15 residues. V lost 2 bases and J lost 6; bases outside the gene matches: 5. CDR3 in DNA: TGCGCCAGCAGCTTTGGGACAGGGGTGGGTCAGCCCCAGCATTTT. This sequence encodes CASSFGTGVGQPQHF.

This clone was detected once. V usage is TRBV14 and J usage is TRBJ1-6; D uncertain. In germline, CDR1 is SGHDN, CDR2 FVKESK. V lost 1 base and J 9 bases, leaving 7 bases between the germline ends. This CDR3 contains 13 residues. Here the CDR3 reads CASSQGVLSPLHF. The CDR3 nucleotides read TGTGCCAGCAGCCAAGGAGTACTTTCACCCCTCCACTTT.

The chain employs TRBV9 and TRBJ2-5; 12 nucleotides match TRBD2. From germline, CDR1 is SGDLS and CDR2 YYNGEE. The CDR3 has 15 amino acids. Trimming cost V 3 bases and J 2 bases; bases outside gene matches: 2. DNA for the CDR3: TGTGCCAGCAGCGAGACTAGCGGGGGACAAGAGACCCAGTACTTC. Its protein product is CASSETSGGQETQYF.

This chain links TRBV30 with TRBJ1-1; D gene ambiguous. The CDR3 sequence is 13 residues long. Germline V gene lookup returns CDR1 GTSNPN and CDR2 SVGIG (reference sequence). The ends were cut back, 3 bases at V and 4 bases at J, with 12 bases in the middle. The CDR3 bases are TGTGCCTGGAGGTGGGCAGGCCGCACTGAAGCTTTCTTT. It yields the protein CAWRWAGRTEAFF.

DNA of the CDR3: TGTGCCAGCAGCGTAGGGTCCCTCAGACAAGAGACCCAGTACTTC. Its translation: CASSVGSLRQETQYF. The chain is built from TRBV9 and TRBJ2-5, with D uncertain. Germline V gives CDR1 SGDLS, CDR2 YYNGEE. Trimming left V 0 bases short and J 2 bases short, with 11 bases between. The length of the CDR3 is 15 residues.

The chain links TRBV6-6 to TRBJ1-2, with D possibly matching TRBD1 (5 bases). Germline V gene lookup returns CDR1 MNHNY and CDR2 SVGAGI (reference sequence). The CDR3 length is 15 residues. V was clipped by 1 base and J by 4 bases, with 13 bases between them. The CDR3 loop is CASSYYPDSPYGYTF. CDR3 coding DNA: TGTGCCAGCAGTTACTACCCCGACAGCCCCTATGGCTACACCTTC.

Note on this clone: This specimen includes other DNA sequences encoding the same CDR3. The rearrangement uses TRBV5-1 and TRBJ2-5, with 9 positions matching TRBD1. V was pared by 4 bases and J by 4 bases, with 2 bases of the junction left unmatched. Germline CDR1 and CDR2: SGHRS and YFSETQ. This CDR3 has 13 amino acids. In DNA, the CDR3 is TGCGCCAGCAGCCCACAGGGGGCAGAGACCCAGTACTTC. Residues: CASSPQGAETQYF.

The chain uses TRBV6-5 and TRBJ1-2; 7 nucleotides line up with TRBD1. Germline V gene lookup returns CDR1 MNHEY and CDR2 SVGAGI. The CDR3 loop spans 15 amino acids. Trimming took 2 bases from V and 8 from J; bases not matched to a gene: 11. The CDR3 protein is CASSYVVEGASGYTF. DNA of the CDR3: TGTGCCAGCAGTTACGTCGTTGAGGGGGCTTCCGGCTACACCTTC.

This clone appeared a single time. DNA of the CDR3: TGTGCCATCAGCAGACTAGCGGGCACAGATACGCAGTATTTT. Residues: CAISRLAGTDTQYF. The V gene is TRBV10-3, the J gene TRBJ2-3; 9 positions agree with TRBD2. Germline values: CDR1 ENHRY, CDR2 SYGVKD. Trimming took 6 bases from V and 1 from J; bases not matched to a gene: 2. This CDR3 contains 14 residues.

As for this clone: The same CDR3 arises from other DNA sequences in this sample as well. The V gene is TRBV2, the J gene TRBJ1-1; D might be TRBD1 (6 bases). The germline V and J ends were trimmed by 5 bases and 0 bases, with 10 bases remaining between them. CDR3 length: 14 amino acids. CDR1 and CDR2 (germline): SNHLY, FYNNEI. The CDR3 sequence: CASSPRGMNTEAFF. CDR3 DNA sequence: TGTGCCAGCAGTCCCAGGGGCATGAACACTGAAGCTTTCTTT.

The V call is TRBV27, the J call TRBJ2-5, with D possibly matching TRBD2 (5 bases). In germline, CDR1 is MNHEY, CDR2 SMNVEV (reference sequence). This CDR3 region has 13 residues. Trimming took 5 bases from V and 0 from J, leaving 7 bases between them. Written as DNA, the CDR3 is TGTGCCAGCAGTCCGGACTACCAAGAGACCCAGTACTTC. As protein: CASSPDYQETQYF.

The genes are TRBV7-9 and TRBJ1-1; no reliable D call. Germline V lookup: CDR1 SEHNR, CDR2 FQNEAQ (reference sequence). This CDR3 is 13 amino acids long. V lost 0 bases and J 1 base, leaving 3 bases between the germline ends. CDR3 sequence reads: CASSLAQNTEAFF. The CDR3 coding sequence is TGTGCCAGCAGCTTAGCCCAGAACACTGAAGCTTTCTTT.

The sample holds one count of this clone. This chain joins TRBV7-2 and TRBJ2-2, with D possibly TRBD2 on 6 matching bases. Germline CDR1 is SGHTA and CDR2 is FQGNSA. The CDR3 is 16 amino acids. Trimming stripped 1 base from V and 0 bases from J, with 9 bases between. The chain's CDR3 is CASSLGWGANTGELFF. The CDR3 DNA is TGTGCCAGCAGCTTAGGTTGGGGGGCGAACACCGGGGAGCTGTTTTTT.

The chain uses TRBV21-1 and TRBJ2-5; the D segment call TRBD1 is taken from the table without a DNA check. TRBV21-1 counts as a pseudogene. CDR3 length: 14 amino acids. The CDR3 spells CASSRQGPGETQYF. In nucleotides, the CDR3 is TGTGCCAGCAGCAGGCAGGGGCCTGGGGAGACCCAGTACTTC.

The V gene is TRBV15, the J gene TRBJ1-3, with D possibly matching TRBD1 (5 bases). Trimming left V 9 bases short and J 1 base short, with 13 bases between. The CDR3 has 14 amino acids. The V gene's germline CDR1 is LNHNV and CDR2 YYDKDF (reference sequence). CDR3 in amino acids: CATRAGESGNTIYF. The CDR3 DNA sequence: TGTGCCACGAGGGCGGGGGAATCTGGAAACACCATATATTTT.